This entry describes one T cell receptor (beta chain). These data belong to a study of blood T cell repertoires in COVID-19. Study overall: PBMCs, B-cell-depleted T cells, or T cells were the source of the cDNA or gDNA that made up the material.

Data came from immunoSEQ multiplex PCR; TCRdb stores just in-frame clones and leaves some out. The sample comprises 250,000 to 300,000 clones, around 90% of which are singletons, and around 1.9% rests with the top ten. J gave up 8 bases and V 3 bases, and 4 bases lay outside the gene matches. The length of the CDR3 is 15 residues. Germline V lookup: CDR1 SGHAT, CDR2 FQNNGV. Sequenced input: peripheral blood. The V and J genes are TRBV11-2 and TRBJ2-1, with 13 bases that match TRBD2. The sequence was collected from an older woman with COVID-19, enrolled during active disease. CDR3 DNA: TGTGCCAGCAGCTTTCGACTAGCGGGGGGCCATGAGCAGTTCTTC. Its translation: CASSFRLAGGHEQFF.